The 17 T cell receptor beta chains below come from one sample, sequenced in a study of cytomegalovirus exposure and HLA in healthy donors. Primers included in the PCR were 60 Vbeta and 13 Jbeta primers. This table comes from immunoSEQ multiplex PCR, and its TCRdb copy is limited to in-frame clones, with some not included. The sample carries some 160,000 clones, 60% to 80% recorded once. The material sequenced was PBMCs. The receptors derive from a woman aged 25-40 years in good health and CMV-seronegative.

V gene TRBV19 combines with J gene TRBJ2-1, with 8 bases matching TRBD1. CDR1 and CDR2 from the germline V gene are LNHDA and SQIVND (reference sequence). Trimming removed 4 bases from V and 3 bases from J; junction bases left unmatched: 8. The CDR3 is made up of 16 amino acids. The CDR3: CASSTQGQGGYNEQFF. The CDR3 region has the DNA TGTGCCAGTAGTACCCAAGGACAGGGCGGCTACAATGAGCAGTTCTTC.

This clone occurred a few times. V is TRBV6-6 and J is TRBJ1-2; a possible D gene is TRBD1 (6 bases). CDR3 length: 11 residues. V was shortened by 7 bases and J by 8 bases, with 11 bases between the two germline ends. CDR1 is MNHNY and CDR2 is SVGAGI in the germline V gene (reference sequence). CDR3 in amino acids: CASMGGRGYTF. The CDR3 DNA is TGTGCCAGCATGGGGGGGCGAGGCTACACCTTC.

The chain recombines TRBV18 with TRBJ2-7; 7 bases fit TRBD1. CDR1 KGHSH and CDR2 LQKENI come from the germline V gene. With V trimmed by 3 bases and J by 7 bases, 9 bases remained unmatched. The CDR3 spans 14 residues. The CDR3 sequence: CASSPSRQGGEQYF. The CDR3 DNA follows: TGTGCCAGCTCACCTTCGCGACAGGGCGGGGAGCAGTACTTC.

The chain links TRBV27 to TRBJ2-3, with 14 bases fitting TRBD2. The CDR3 loop spans 14 amino acids. Germline CDR1 and CDR2: MNHEY and SMNVEV (reference sequence). The ends lost 10 bases at V and 6 bases at J; junction bases unmatched: 6. For the CDR3, the DNA is TGTGCCACTGGACTAGCGGGGGGAGGTGATACGCAGTATTTT. Amino acid sequence: CATGLAGGGDTQYF.

The V call is TRBV28, the J call TRBJ2-6; a possible D gene is TRBD1 (6 bases). Per the germline V gene, CDR1 is MDHEN and CDR2 is SYDVKM. V lost 1 base and J 4 bases, leaving 11 bases between the germline ends. The CDR3 sequence is 16 residues long. CDR3 in amino acids: CASSLFQGSGANVLTF. As DNA, the CDR3 is TGTGCCAGCAGTTTATTCCAGGGGTCAGGGGCCAACGTCCTGACTTTC.

The V call is TRBV6-5, the J call TRBJ1-1; D is perhaps TRBD1 (6 bases). V was pared by 7 bases and J by 7 bases, with 19 bases between. The CDR3 is made up of 14 amino acids. Germline CDR1 MNHEY, CDR2 SVGAGI. The chain's CDR3 is CASMDPLGTYEAFF. The CDR3 DNA is TGTGCCAGCATGGACCCACTCGGGACATATGAAGCTTTCTTT.

This sequence joins TRBV5-4 and TRBJ2-4; 8 nucleotides line up with TRBD1. V gave up 4 bases and J gave up 2 bases; unmatched junction bases: 8. CDR3 length: 16 amino acids. Germline V lookup: CDR1 SGHNT, CDR2 YYREEE (reference sequence). The CDR3 DNA reads as TGTGCCAGCAGCCTCCCTGGACAGGGATCCAAAAACATTCAGTACTTC. This encodes CASSLPGQGSKNIQYF.

V usage is TRBV6-5 and J usage is TRBJ2-7, with D uncertain. Germline lookup yields CDR1 MNHEY and CDR2 SVGAGI. CDR3 length: 13 residues. V shed 4 bases and J shed 4 bases, with 11 bases lying between them. The CDR3 DNA reads TGTGCCAGCAGTTTCGACCCAGGATACGAGCAGTACTTC. Amino acids: CASSFDPGYEQYF.

The V call is TRBV7-2, the J call TRBJ2-1; TRBD2 matches at 8 bases. Germline assignment: CDR1 SGHTA and CDR2 FQGNSA. After removal of 4 bases from V and 7 bases from J, the junction contained 6 bases not matched to a gene. CDR3 length: 14 residues. Written as DNA, the CDR3 is TGTGCCAGCAGCTCTTCCGGGACTAGGAATGAGCAGTTCTTC. Amino acid sequence: CASSSSGTRNEQFF. The variable domain in full, with the rest retrieved from reference TRBV7-2 and TRBJ2-1, is GAGVSQSPSNKVTEKGKDVELRCDPISGHTALYWYRQSLGQGLEFLIYFQGNSAPDKSGLPSDRFSAERTGGSVSTLTIQRTQQEDSAVYLCASSSSGTRNEQFFGPGTRLTVL.

V is TRBV30 and J is TRBJ1-1; D remains ambiguous. The CDR3 sequence is 11 residues long. Trimming cost V 2 bases and J 11 bases, with 12 bases left between them. Germline V gene sequence: CDR1 GTSNPN, CDR2 SVGIG (reference sequence). CDR3 sequence: CAWSYGSAAFF. As DNA, the CDR3 is TGTGCCTGGAGTTACGGGTCCGCCGCTTTCTTT. Full variable domain (outside the CDR3, taken from reference TRBV30 and TRBJ1-1): SQTIHQWPATLVQPVGSPLSLECTVEGTSNPNLYWYRQAAGRGLQLLFYSVGIGQISSEVPQNLSASRPQDRQFILSSKKLLLSDSGFYLCAWSYGSAAFFGQGTRLTVV.

The chain carries TRBV9 and TRBJ2-7; 9 nucleotides agree with TRBD2. The CDR3 is made up of 16 amino acids. V gave up 1 base and J gave up 1 base; unmatched junction bases: 6. CDR1 is SGDLS, CDR2 YYNGEE, per germline. The CDR3 sequence: CASSVIVAGDSYEQYF. The DNA of the CDR3 is TGTGCCAGCAGCGTAATAGTAGCGGGGGATTCCTACGAGCAGTACTTC. Based on the CDR3 plus reference TRBV9 and TRBJ2-7, the full variable domain is DSGVTQTPKHLITATGQRVTLRCSPRSGDLSVYWYQQSLDQGLQFLIQYYNGEERAKGNILERFSAQQFPDLHSELNLSSLELGDSALYFCASSVIVAGDSYEQYFGPGTRLTVT.

The sample holds a few counts of this clone. The chain carries TRBV7-3 and TRBJ2-1; TRBD2 matches 9 bases. From germline, CDR1 is SGHTA and CDR2 FQGTGA. CDR3 length equals 15 residues. V was pared by 5 bases and J by 5 bases, with 7 bases of the junction left unmatched. CDR3 sequence (DNA): TGTGCCAGCAGCCCCGGGTCTAGCGGGGACAATGAGCAGTTCTTC. This translates into CASSPGSSGDNEQFF.

This chain joins TRBV18 and TRBJ2-7; 7 bases are shared with TRBD1. This CDR3 comprises 15 residues. V lost 6 bases and J lost 2; bases outside the gene matches: 10. Germline V gives CDR1 KGHSH, CDR2 LQKENI. CDR3 residues: CASSLDRVNPYEQYF. The CDR3 bases are TGTGCCAGCTCCCTTGACAGGGTTAACCCCTACGAGCAGTACTTC.

This chain joins TRBV11-2 and TRBJ1-2; possibly TRBD1 for D (6 bases). The V end lost 6 bases, the J end lost 2 bases, and 19 bases lay between the germline ends. This CDR3 spans 16 amino acids. The germline gives CDR1 SGHAT, CDR2 FQNNGV. The CDR3, as DNA: TGTGCCAGCAGATCTACCTCAGGGGCAGGGAACTATGGCTACACCTTC. It encodes CASRSTSGAGNYGYTF.

The chain recombines TRBV27 with TRBJ2-7, with D maybe TRBD2 (5 bases). The CDR3 has 16 residues. Germline V lookup: CDR1 MNHEY, CDR2 SMNVEV (reference sequence). Trimming cost V 8 bases and J 5 bases, with 25 bases left between them. CDR3 protein: CASVPKGLGGSHEQYF. The CDR3 bases are TGTGCCAGCGTGCCAAAGGGATTAGGAGGCAGCCACGAGCAGTACTTC.

The chain employs TRBV7-8 and TRBJ2-3, with 7 bases aligning to TRBD2. V was pared by 1 base and J by 4 bases, with 11 bases of the junction left unmatched. This CDR3 has 17 amino acids. Per the germline V gene, CDR1 is SGHVS and CDR2 is FQNEAQ. The CDR3 reads CASSLGPLLALPDTQYF. The DNA for the CDR3 is TGTGCCAGCAGCTTAGGGCCGTTACTAGCGCTTCCAGATACGCAGTATTTT.

J is TRBJ1-1 and V is TRBV29-1; 7 bases fit TRBD1. V shed 7 bases, J shed 10 bases, and the junction held 21 bases outside the gene matches. CDR1 SQVTM and CDR2 ANQGSEA come from the germline V gene. The CDR3 covers 15 residues. The DNA for the CDR3 is TGCAGCGGCGAATGGCAGGGGGGTGGGAATAAAGGAGCTTTCTTT. Protein product: CSGEWQGGGNKGAFF.